The clone carrying this T cell receptor beta chain ranks as medium-sized (0.01 to 0.1%). What it recognizes is unknown. The source of the sample is a study of vaccination and CD4 T cells after COVID-19. Study in general: Post-vaccine sampling followed dose two by a median approximately 70 days (range 14 to 241).

Germline V gene sequence: CDR1 SGHNT, CDR2 YENEEA. With V trimmed by 3 bases and J by 7 bases, 9 bases remained unmatched. This CDR3 spans 15 amino acids. Time point: late sampling 161 to 241 days after vaccination in three convalescent patients. Treatment of the sample: approximately 9-day PBMC culture with coronavirus spike peptide pools or control peptides (ViraFEST assay). Oncomine TCR Beta short-read sequencing was applied to DNA from cultured CD4+ T cells. TCRdb recomputed calls from the PCR reads with MiXCR, one row per CDR3 protein. This table holds approximately 15,000 distinct CDR3 sequences, around 48% found once.

This sample comprised CD4+ T cells from blood, cultured in vitro, obtained about 7 months after SARS-CoV-2 vaccination. The V call is TRBV11-3, the J call TRBJ1-2; 9 bases are a match to TRBD1. The TCR was taken from a human donor who had recovered from COVID-19. In nucleotides, the CDR3 is TGTGCCAGCAGCTTTAGAGGTGGGACAGGGTCTGGCTACACCTTC. This sequence encodes CASSFRGGTGSGYTF.